What follows describes a single T cell receptor (beta chain). Its antigen remains unidentified. This entry is derived from a study of CD8+ T cells in alopecia areata. This CDR3 has 17 amino acids. CDR1 is LNHDA and CDR2 is SQIVND in the germline V gene (reference sequence). With 4 bases clipped from V and 0 bases from J, the junction kept 2 bases outside the gene matches. General study results and limits: Resident alphabeta T cells of normal skin are also sequenced in scalp samples.

RNA extraction and reverse transcription yielded cDNA as sequencing template. Sequencing was performed with immunoSEQ multiplex PCR; in TCRdb, only in-frame clones are kept and a portion is missing. The repertoire has around 97,000 clones, 55% of them found once; the top ten carry 8% to 10%. The rearrangement uses TRBV19 and TRBJ2-6; 11 bases align to TRBD1. The sequenced material came from CD4+ T cells sorted from blood. The sequence came from a human donor in good health. Here the CDR3 reads CASSTGTGGSGANVLTF. The CDR3 DNA is TGTGCCAGTAGTACCGGGACAGGGGGCTCTGGGGCCAACGTCCTGACTTTC.